These 9 T cell receptor beta chains originate from one sample sequenced in a study of blood T cell repertoires in COVID-19. Profiled with immunoSEQ multiplex PCR; TCRdb holds only in-frame clones, not every one. The table includes 190,000 or so clones, roughly 85% detected once. Sequencing input: PBMCs or T cells enriched from blood (not recorded which). The receptors here all came from a man aged 35 to 55 who had recovered from COVID-19.

This clone was picked up one time. The V gene is TRBV7-9, the J gene TRBJ2-1; 8 bases line up with TRBD2. CDR1 SEHNR and CDR2 FQNEAQ come from the germline V gene (reference sequence). V lost 5 bases, J lost 3 bases, and 9 bases stayed unmatched. The CDR3 is 16 residues long. CDR3 region: CASSRSREGGYNEQFF. CDR3 sequence (DNA): TGTGCCAGCAGCCGTTCCCGGGAGGGCGGCTACAATGAGCAGTTCTTC.

This clone has more than one count but fewer than ten. The V gene is TRBV7-2, the J gene TRBJ1-5; D gene ambiguous. The CDR3 is 15 residues long. V lost 1 base, J lost 2 bases, and 9 bases lay in between. The germline gives CDR1 SGHTA, CDR2 FQGNSA. DNA for the CDR3: TGTGCCAGCAGCTTAGGGCTGCAGGGCAATCAGCCCCAGCATTTT. Residues: CASSLGLQGNQPQHF.

The V gene is TRBV29-1, the J gene TRBJ1-1, with a tentative D call TRBD1 (6 bases). This CDR3 region has 13 residues. The V end lost 7 bases, the J end lost 0 bases, and 12 bases lay between the germline ends. In germline, CDR1 is SQVTM, CDR2 ANQGSEA. CDR3 protein: CSALGTMNTEAFF. In nucleotides, the CDR3 is TGCAGCGCTTTGGGGACAATGAACACTGAAGCTTTCTTT. The full variable domain, with the rest looked up from reference TRBV29-1 and TRBJ1-1, is SAVISQKPSRDICQRGTSLTIQCQVDSQVTMMFWYRQQPGQSLTLIATANQGSEATYESGFVIDKFPISRPNLTFSTLTVSNMSPEDSSIYLCSALGTMNTEAFFGQGTRLTVV.

The V and J genes are TRBV7-2 and TRBJ1-5; D gene ambiguous. Trimming stripped 4 bases from V and 2 bases from J, with 6 bases between. The CDR3 sequence is 13 residues long. CDR1 SGHTA and CDR2 FQGNSA come from the germline V gene. The CDR3 sequence: CASSSSGNQPQHF. The CDR3 bases are TGTGCCAGCAGCTCGTCAGGCAATCAGCCCCAGCATTTT. Supplemented by reference TRBV7-2 and TRBJ1-5, the full variable domain reads GAGVSQSPSNKVTEKGKDVELRCDPISGHTALYWYRQSLGQGLEFLIYFQGNSAPDKSGLPSDRFSAERTGGSVSTLTIQRTQQEDSAVYLCASSSSGNQPQHFGDGTRLSIL.

This chain connects TRBV5-1 to TRBJ2-6, with D perhaps TRBD1 (7 bases). Germline CDR1 is SGHRS and CDR2 is YFSETQ. V dropped 3 bases and J dropped 2 bases, with 15 bases sitting between them. This CDR3 is 17 amino acids long. The CDR3 loop is CASSWAQGGAGANVLTF. The CDR3 bases are TGCGCCAGCAGCTGGGCCCAGGGGGGCGCTGGGGCCAACGTCCTGACTTTC.

The chain carries TRBV19 and TRBJ2-7; D might be TRBD1 (6 bases). The germline V gene has CDR1 LNHDA and CDR2 SQIVND (reference sequence). V lost 6 bases and J 7 bases, leaving 10 bases between the germline ends. The CDR3 loop spans 11 amino acids. The CDR3: CASRGGTEQYF. The CDR3 DNA is TGTGCCAGTAGAGGGGGTACTGAGCAGTACTTC.

The chain has TRBV6-1 and TRBJ1-5; 7 bases map to TRBD1. The CDR3 is 15 residues long. The germline gives CDR1 MNHNS, CDR2 SASEGT. J lost 2 bases, V lost 3 bases, and 4 bases had no gene match. CDR3 sequence: CASSDLGQGNQPQHF. The CDR3, as DNA: TGTGCCAGCAGTGACCTAGGACAGGGCAATCAGCCCCAGCATTTT.

The count of this clone is one. The rearrangement links TRBV29-1 to TRBJ1-1; weak D call: TRBD1 (6 bases). Germline CDR1 SQVTM, CDR2 ANQGSEA. CDR3 length: 11 amino acids. Between the trimmed V and J ends, which lost 7 bases and 0 bases, there was a span of 6 bases. The CDR3 sequence is CSGTVNTEAFF. CDR3 DNA: TGCAGCGGGACAGTGAACACTGAAGCTTTCTTT. Variable domain in full (rest from reference TRBV29-1 and TRBJ1-1): SAVISQKPSRDICQRGTSLTIQCQVDSQVTMMFWYRQQPGQSLTLIATANQGSEATYESGFVIDKFPISRPNLTFSTLTVSNMSPEDSSIYLCSGTVNTEAFFGQGTRLTVV.

The V and J genes are TRBV29-1 and TRBJ1-1, with a weak D call TRBD1 (5 bases). The CDR3 extends over 12 amino acids. The germline CDR1 and CDR2 sequences are SQVTM and ANQGSEA. Trimming took off 7 bases at V and 6 bases at J, with 15 bases between the two ends. CDR3 protein: CSARGTMAEAFF. The DNA of the CDR3 is TGCAGCGCCCGCGGGACTATGGCTGAAGCTTTCTTT. The full variable domain, rest sourced from reference TRBV29-1 and TRBJ1-1, is SAVISQKPSRDICQRGTSLTIQCQVDSQVTMMFWYRQQPGQSLTLIATANQGSEATYESGFVIDKFPISRPNLTFSTLTVSNMSPEDSSIYLCSARGTMAEAFFGQGTRLTVV.